Sequencing of this T cell receptor beta chain was carried out in a study of CD4+ T cells in melanoma. Study-level points and caveats: Diverse differentiation states were reported for melanoma neoantigen-specific CD4+ T cells. CD8+ T cell, macrophage and B cell function reportedly correlated with neoantigen-specific CD4+ T cells.

Germline lookup yields CDR1 WSHSY and CDR2 SAAADI. This CDR3 comprises 16 residues. Trimming at V came to 6 bases and at J to 4 bases, leaving 6 bases not matched to a gene. Worth noting for this clone: Its antigen is undetermined.

Clones were read by immunoSEQ multiplex PCR, and TCRdb kept only the in-frame ones, dropping some. The profile shows approximately 9,900 clones, around 63% of them singletons. The TCR was taken from a human donor with melanoma. This chain links TRBV10-2 with TRBJ2-1; TRBD2 aligns across 13 bases. Material: peripheral blood. The CDR3 DNA reads as TGCGCCAGCAGGGACAGACTAGCGGGGGGTTACAATGAGCAGTTCTTC. It translates to CASRDRLAGGYNEQFF.